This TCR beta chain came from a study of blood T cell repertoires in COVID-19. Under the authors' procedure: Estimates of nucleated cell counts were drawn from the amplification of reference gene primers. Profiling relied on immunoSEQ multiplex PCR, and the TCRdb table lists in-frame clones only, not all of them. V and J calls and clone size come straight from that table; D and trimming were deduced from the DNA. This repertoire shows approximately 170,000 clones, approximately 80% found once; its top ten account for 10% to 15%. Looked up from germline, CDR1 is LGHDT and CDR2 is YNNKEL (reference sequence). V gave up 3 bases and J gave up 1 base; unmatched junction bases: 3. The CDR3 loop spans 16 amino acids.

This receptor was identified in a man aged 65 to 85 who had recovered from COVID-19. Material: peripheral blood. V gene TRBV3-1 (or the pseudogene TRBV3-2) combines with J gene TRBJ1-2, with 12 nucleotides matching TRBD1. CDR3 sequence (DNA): TGTGCCAGCAGCCAGGGACAGGGGGCCGTTAACTATGGCTACACCTTC. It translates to CASSQGQGAVNYGYTF.